The 2 T cell receptor beta chains given below trace back to one sample, sequenced in a study of blood T cell repertoires in COVID-19. Profiled with immunoSEQ multiplex PCR; TCRdb holds only in-frame clones, not every one. Here the sample spans roughly 280,000 clones, around 86% being singletons. Sequences were obtained from peripheral blood. The receptors here all came from a young man with active or convalescent COVID-19.

The V call is TRBV7-9, the J call TRBJ1-5; D may be TRBD1 (5 bases). The CDR3 is 15 residues long. Looked up from germline, CDR1 is SEHNR and CDR2 is FQNEAQ (reference sequence). Trimming took off 8 bases at V and 0 bases at J, with 14 bases between the two ends. Here the CDR3 reads CASGGEGNSNQPQHF. In nucleotides, the CDR3 is TGTGCCAGCGGCGGGGAGGGGAATAGCAATCAGCCCCAGCATTTT.

The chain combines TRBV6-5 with TRBJ2-7; the D gene is possibly TRBD2 (5 bases). There are 13 residues in the CDR3. Trimming took off 8 bases at V and 0 bases at J, with 11 bases between the two ends. The germline V gene has CDR1 MNHEY and CDR2 SVGAGI. The CDR3 loop is CASSQEVSYEQYF. CDR3 nucleotides: TGTGCCAGCTCCCAGGAGGTCTCCTACGAGCAGTACTTC.